The present T cell receptor beta chain was sequenced within a study of T-cell reconstitution after alpha-beta-depleted transplantation in children. Study-level results: Some patients owed their high day-60 TCRbeta diversity to surviving recipient T cells and thymic progenitors. Where alpha-beta T cells came from about two months after transplant was reportedly several hundred expanded graft clones.

TCRbeta library construction was performed incorporating unique molecular identifiers. A single record per CDR3 protein comes from TCRdb applying MiXCR to the PCR reads. The sample lists roughly 420,000 distinct CDR3 sequences; 15% to 20% were seen once. This clonotype was detected a few times. Its antigen is currently unknown. The CDR3 has 15 residues. Per the germline V gene, CDR1 is LNHNV and CDR2 is YYDKDF (reference sequence). The V end was cut by 6 bases, the J end by 0 bases, with 12 bases between. The clonotype was recovered from a boy in the first two years of life who had a stem cell transplant for Wiskott-Aldrich syndrome, so the T cells may come from the graft donor. The chain couples TRBV15 to TRBJ2-1; D might be TRBD1 or TRBD2, each matching 5 bases. The sequencing here drew on PBMCs, mostly from graft donor cells, taken 360 days after TCRalphabeta/CD19-depleted stem cell transplant. CDR3 loop: CATRGWGSSYNEQFF. CDR3 bases: TGTGCCACCAGGGGTTGGGGGAGCTCCTACAATGAGCAGTTCTTC.